This T cell receptor beta chain was obtained from a study of T cells expressing NK-cell markers (TCRdb year 2020). With regard to the full study: TCR beta-chain repertoires were profiled in sorted CD3+CD56+NKG2C+, CD3+CD56+NKG2C- and CD3+CD56-NKG2C+ T-cell subsets from several donors. Among the eight sequenced donors, seven were HCMV-seropositive and one was HCMV-seronegative. Illumina HiSeq 2000/2500, MiSeq or NextSeq was used to sequence libraries as 2 x 150 bp reads. All eight donors whose samples were sequenced were randomly selected healthy volunteers, three of them men and five women.

HCMV serostatus was determined by detecting HCMV-specific IgG in serum with a commercial ELISA kit. Ficoll density gradient centrifugation was used to isolate peripheral blood mononuclear cells from blood. Overall results and qualifications from the work: Those dominant clonotypes were again the most abundant among CD3+CD56-NKG2C+ cells in a handful of donors, at about 25-60.1%. In more than 5 donors, the dominant CD3+CD56+NKG2C+ clonotypes were found to rank among the top 10 CD8+ clonotypes and to make up roughly 1.0-7.0% of CD8+ T cells. Whether the expanded NKG2C-expressing T cell clones were specific for HCMV antigens remained unclear.

The germline V gene specifies MDHEN as CDR1 and SYDVKM as CDR2. Inclusive of the bounding cysteine and phenylalanine, the CDR3 is 17 residues long. No DNA accompanies this entry. Sequenced using an Illumina HiSeq 2000. The TCR beta cDNA libraries were made using 5'RACE template switching, a step that added both a universal primer site and unique molecular identifiers. Priming for cDNA synthesis came from the TCR beta constant segment, and two successive PCR amplification steps followed. In the original analysis: MIGEC was used to demultiplex reads and group the reads by UMI, and MiTCR was used to assemble and quantify clonotypes. To remove erroneous sequences, TCR cDNA sequences were retained only when supported by two or more reads. The tcR package was used for downstream repertoire analysis, with clonotypes matched between fractions based on CDR3 nucleotide sequence plus V segment. VDJmatch was used to annotate antigen specificity against VDJdb, with one amino acid substitution allowed in CDR3. TCRdb reprocessed the reads, reporting each CDR3 protein sequence once and no DNA. Clone size and V and J calls follow TCRdb, not the original study. This sample's table has entries for 350,000 to 400,000 distinct CDR3 sequences. The ten largest clones add up to 9.5% to 12% of the sample.

As for this clonotype: Its recognized antigen is unknown.

Material for sequencing was blood T cells: a sorted CD56 or NKG2C T cell subset, CD4+ or CD8+ T cells, or bulk PBMC T cells (not recorded which). The sequence was collected from a woman between 50 and 59 years old in good health. Donor details come from another sample of the same person, matched by shared clones. Recombination connected TRBV28 to TRBJ1-5. The CDR3 is CASRPSLLGSPNQPQHF.